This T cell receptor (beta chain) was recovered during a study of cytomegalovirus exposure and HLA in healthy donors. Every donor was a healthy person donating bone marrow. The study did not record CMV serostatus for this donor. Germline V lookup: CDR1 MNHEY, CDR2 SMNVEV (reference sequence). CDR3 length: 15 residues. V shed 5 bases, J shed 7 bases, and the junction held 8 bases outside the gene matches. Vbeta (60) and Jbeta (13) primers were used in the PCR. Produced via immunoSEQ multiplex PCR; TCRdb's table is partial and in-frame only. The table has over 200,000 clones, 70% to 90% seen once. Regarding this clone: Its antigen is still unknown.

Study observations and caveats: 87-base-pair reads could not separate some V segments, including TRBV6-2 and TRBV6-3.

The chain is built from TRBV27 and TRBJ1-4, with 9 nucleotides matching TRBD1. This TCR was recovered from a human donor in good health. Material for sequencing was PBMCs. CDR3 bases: TGTGCCAGCAGTCCATGGGGGACAGGGACTGAAAAACTGTTTTTT. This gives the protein CASSPWGTGTEKLFF.